This T cell receptor (beta chain) was recorded in a study of HIV-infected patients and healthy controls. Around 450 ng RNA was reverse transcribed with alpha and beta constant-region primers. Separate chain-specific third strand synthesis with multiplexing indices produced the alpha and beta libraries. TCRdb itself ran the 5' RACE reads through MiXCR, one entry per CDR3 protein. Of more than 15,000 distinct CDR3 sequences listed, roughly a tenth are singletons. This clonotype counts as medium-sized (0.01 to 0.1%). No cell fractionation was done, so the repertoire covers all unsorted peripheral blood T cells. Looked up from germline, CDR1 is SQVTM and CDR2 is ANQGSEA. Trimming pared 5 bases from V and 5 bases from J, leaving 6 bases between. The length of the CDR3 is 10 residues.

This chain links TRBV29-1 with TRBJ2-5; tentative D call: TRBD2 (5 bases). The source is an adult in good health. The sequenced sample consisted of blood. The CDR3 reads CSVRGETQYF. For the CDR3, the DNA is TGCAGCGTTAGAGGGGAGACCCAGTACTTC.